A selection of T cell receptor beta chains follows, all from one sample in a study of cytomegalovirus exposure and HLA in healthy donors. Repertoires were generated with immunoSEQ multiplex PCR, while TCRdb's copy carries only in-frame clones and drops some. The table includes 200,000 or so clones, roughly 82% detected once. Sequenced input: PBMCs. The receptors were sampled from a young woman in good health and CMV-seropositive. CDR3s include the opening cysteine and the closing phenylalanine or tryptophan. The D gene is left open where the match is weak. Size is stated for part of the rows, as once, few or many counts, or as a class when the clone is expanded.

length: 18; J: TRBJ1-5; size: NA; V: TRBV6-1; D: NA; CDR3: CASSEIGAGWVGNQPQHF; DNA: TGTGCCAGCAGTGAAATTGGGGCGGGATGGGTTGGCAATCAGCCCCAGCATTTT
length: 14; J: TRBJ2-2; size: NA; V: TRBV29-1; D: NA; CDR3: CSVAAVVGSGELFF; DNA: TGCAGCGTTGCAGCGGTGGTGGGGTCCGGGGAGCTGTTTTTT
length: 11; J: TRBJ1-1; size: NA; V: TRBV7-2; D: NA; CDR3: CASSPRTEAFF; DNA: TGTGCCAGCAGCCCGCGAACTGAAGCTTTCTTT
length: 13; J: TRBJ2-1; size: NA; V: TRBV30; D: NA; CDR3: CAWSERGTGSQFF; DNA: TGTGCCTGGAGTGAAAGGGGTACAGGGTCTCAGTTCTTC
length: 15; J: TRBJ2-7; size: NA; V: TRBV27; D: NA; CDR3: CASSPRLVAEIGQYF; DNA: TGTGCCAGCAGCCCCCGGTTGGTAGCGGAGATTGGGCAGTACTTC
length: 14; J: TRBJ1-5; size: NA; V: TRBV18; D: TRBD1; CDR3: CASSQGQINQPQHF; DNA: TGTGCCAGCTCACAGGGACAGATCAATCAGCCCCAGCATTTT
length: 15; J: TRBJ2-1; size: NA; V: TRBV28; D: NA; CDR3: CASSLDSSSYNEQFF; DNA: TGTGCCAGCAGTTTGGACAGTAGCTCCTACAATGAGCAGTTCTTC
length: 14; J: TRBJ1-1; size: NA; V: TRBV7-6; D: NA; CDR3: CASSLNPGGTEAFF; DNA: TGTGCCAGCAGCTTAAACCCGGGGGGCACTGAAGCTTTCTTT
length: 14; J: TRBJ2-2; size: few; V: TRBV5-1; D: TRBD1; CDR3: CASSSQGDGGELFF; DNA: TGCGCCAGCAGCTCACAGGGGGACGGCGGGGAGCTGTTTTTT
length: 15; J: TRBJ1-4; size: NA; V: TRBV2; D: NA; CDR3: CASSEWAGFNEKLFF; DNA: TGTGCCAGCAGTGAATGGGCAGGCTTTAATGAAAAACTGTTTTTT
length: 15; J: TRBJ2-3; size: NA; V: TRBV7-2; D: TRBD2; CDR3: CASSRGGRGTDTQYF; DNA: TGTGCCAGCAGCCGCGGCGGGAGGGGAACAGATACGCAGTATTTT
length: 13; J: TRBJ2-7; size: few; V: TRBV5-6; D: NA; CDR3: CASSRGTTYEQYF; DNA: TGTGCCAGCAGCCGGGGGACGACTTACGAGCAGTACTTC
length: 13; J: TRBJ2-5; size: NA; V: TRBV18; D: NA; CDR3: CASSPPPRETQYF; DNA: TGTGCCAGCTCACCACCCCCCAGGGAGACCCAGTACTTC
length: 14; J: TRBJ2-7; size: NA; V: TRBV7-8; D: NA; CDR3: CASSLSVSHYEQYF; DNA: TGTGCCAGCAGCTTATCGGTATCTCACTACGAGCAGTACTTC
length: 15; J: TRBJ1-1; size: NA; V: TRBV5-1; D: TRBD1; CDR3: CASSLEQGAWTEAFF; DNA: TGCGCCAGCAGCTTGGAACAGGGGGCTTGGACTGAAGCTTTCTTT
length: 18; J: TRBJ2-2; size: few; V: TRBV2; D: TRBD2; CDR3: CASSGMTSGIANTGELFF; DNA: TGTGCCAGCAGTGGCATGACTAGCGGGATAGCGAACACCGGGGAGCTGTTTTTT
length: 18; J: TRBJ2-5; size: NA; V: TRBV6-1; D: NA; CDR3: CASSEGIGALHNQETQYF; DNA: TGTGCCAGCAGTGAAGGTATAGGGGCCCTACATAACCAAGAGACCCAGTACTTC
length: 15; J: TRBJ1-1; size: NA; V: TRBV6-5; D: NA; CDR3: CASSRLGAMNTEAFF; DNA: TGTGCCAGCAGTCGTTTGGGGGCGATGAACACTGAAGCTTTCTTT
length: 13; J: TRBJ2-5; size: few; V: TRBV27; D: NA; CDR3: CASSRRLQETQYF; DNA: TGTGCCAGCAGTAGGCGGCTCCAAGAGACCCAGTACTTC
length: 19; J: TRBJ2-7; size: NA; V: TRBV9; D: TRBD2; CDR3: CASSVRPGLAGGPPGEQYF; DNA: TGTGCCAGCAGCGTACGTCCGGGACTAGCGGGAGGGCCACCGGGCGAGCAGTACTTC
length: 14; J: TRBJ2-6; size: NA; V: TRBV11-2; D: NA; CDR3: CASSLEAGANVLTF; DNA: TGTGCCAGCAGCTTAGAGGCAGGGGCCAACGTCCTGACTTTC
length: 14; J: TRBJ1-2; size: few; V: TRBV25-1; D: NA; CDR3: CASSEYGENYGYTF; DNA: TGTGCCAGCAGTGAATACGGGGAAAACTATGGCTACACCTTC
length: 15; J: TRBJ2-5; size: NA; V: TRBV19; D: TRBD1; CDR3: CASSTYRDREETQYF; DNA: TGTGCCAGTAGCACATACCGGGACAGGGAAGAGACCCAGTACTTC
length: 15; J: TRBJ2-3; size: NA; V: TRBV25-1; D: NA; CDR3: CASSDRTNPIYTQYF; DNA: TGTGCCAGCAGTGACAGGACAAATCCAATCTATACGCAGTATTTT
length: 15; J: TRBJ2-2; size: NA; V: TRBV27; D: NA; CDR3: CASSSEALQTGELFF; DNA: TGTGCCAGCAGTTCCGAGGCCCTTCAAACCGGGGAGCTGTTTTTT
length: 15; J: TRBJ1-2; size: few; V: TRBV28; D: TRBD1; CDR3: CATVRPGTGSYGYTF; DNA: TGTGCCACAGTTCGGCCCGGGACAGGGTCCTATGGCTACACCTTC
length: 16; J: TRBJ2-7; size: NA; V: TRBV4-2; D: NA; CDR3: CASSQGGGTWENEQYF; DNA: TGTGCCAGCAGCCAAGGAGGCGGGACTTGGGAAAACGAGCAGTACTTC
length: 15; J: TRBJ1-2; size: NA; V: TRBV28; D: NA; CDR3: CASSLITGPNYGYTF; DNA: TGTGCCAGCAGTCTAATAACAGGGCCGAACTATGGCTACACCTTC
length: 12; J: TRBJ1-1; size: NA; V: TRBV29-1; D: NA; CDR3: CSVAGSNTEAFF; DNA: TGCAGCGTTGCAGGTTCGAACACTGAAGCTTTCTTT
length: 14; J: TRBJ2-7; size: NA; V: TRBV5-1; D: TRBD1; CDR3: CASSRDRLSYEQYF; DNA: TGCGCCAGCAGCAGGGACAGGCTCTCCTACGAGCAGTACTTC
length: 15; J: TRBJ2-2; size: few; V: TRBV11-3; D: TRBD2; CDR3: CASSSVAGVTGELFF; DNA: TGTGCCAGCAGCTCGGTAGCGGGTGTTACCGGGGAGCTGTTTTTT